The 23 T cell receptor beta chains below come from one sample, sequenced in a study of T-cell memory formation after mild COVID-19 (dated by TCRdb to about 2021). The method was 5' RACE. Sequencing used an Illumina NovaSeq 6000. TCRdb cleaned the public reads at Q25 with fastp, built clones with MiXCR and kept in-frame beta chains. Merged by CDR3 protein, the rows form single entries marked with the most common genes and DNA. In all, the sample holds 500,000 to 600,000 distinct CDR3 sequences, and roughly 18% of those were seen once. Around 12% of the sample lies in the top ten. What was sequenced was PBMCs or a T cell subset sorted from them (not recorded which). These receptors were collected from an adult woman who had mild COVID-19 (a few samples of this study predate the infection). The sample titles of this study are shuffled in the database, so cell type and time point are left out; the donor was told from shared clones.

The chain carries TRBV23-1 and TRBJ2-1, with 7 bases aligning to TRBD2. TRBV23-1 is given ORF status, its function remaining uncertain. The CDR3 runs 14 residues. The J segment lost 9 bases and the V segment lost 0 bases, leaving 5 bases of the junction unmatched. DNA for the CDR3: TGCGCCAGCAGTCAATCGGGAGGGGAGGGTGAGCAGTTCTTC. Translation gives CASSQSGGEGEQFF.

There are a few counts of this clonotype. This chain uses TRBV7-2 with TRBJ1-5; D is possibly TRBD1 (6 bases). The V end was cut by 5 bases, the J end by 3 bases, with 14 bases between. Germline loops: CDR1 SGHTA, CDR2 FQGNSA. The CDR3 contains 15 residues. CDR3 sequence (DNA): TGTGCCAGCAGCACAGGGCCGGGCTACAATCAGCCCCAGCATTTT. It specifies CASSTGPGYNQPQHF.

The chain has TRBV20-1 and TRBJ2-7; TRBD2 matches 14 bases. Looked up from germline, CDR1 is DFQATT and CDR2 is SNEGSKA (reference sequence). Losses at the gene ends were 5 bases for V and 3 bases for J; bases not matched to a gene: 6. This CDR3 has 15 amino acids. CDR3 protein: CSAPGTSGSRYEQYF. Here the CDR3 DNA reads TGCAGTGCTCCGGGGACTAGCGGGAGTCGCTACGAGCAGTACTTC.

The rearrangement uses TRBV5-1 and TRBJ2-5; a weak D match, TRBD2 (5 bases). CDR1 and CDR2 from the germline V gene are SGHRS and YFSETQ. This CDR3 contains 14 residues. Trimming took 2 bases from V and 5 from J, leaving 13 bases between them. DNA for the CDR3: TGCGCCAGCAGCTTCCTCGGGAAGGGTGAGACCCAGTACTTC. Its protein product is CASSFLGKGETQYF.

This clonotype was picked up a small number of times. The chain joins TRBV9 to TRBJ2-3, with a tentative D call TRBD2 (6 bases). Germline CDR1 SGDLS, CDR2 YYNGEE. The CDR3 totals 14 residues. The germline V and J ends were trimmed by 4 bases and 12 bases, with 21 bases remaining between them. The CDR3 loop reads CASSLRLVPRTQYF. The CDR3 nucleotides are TGTGCCAGCAGCCTCCGACTAGTCCCGCGAACCCAGTATTTT.

This clonotype was picked up one time. V gene TRBV5-1 combines with J gene TRBJ1-2; D is uncertain. V gave up 4 bases and J gave up 4 bases, with 11 bases separating them. Germline-derived CDR1 and CDR2 are SGHRS and YFSETQ. The CDR3 is 13 amino acids. For the CDR3, the DNA is TGCGCCAGCAGCCAATACAGCAGCTATGGCTACACCTTC. Translated: CASSQYSSYGYTF.

Many counts were recorded for this clonotype. The chain employs TRBV24-1 and TRBJ2-1; D possibly uses TRBD1 or TRBD2 (5 bases each). In germline, CDR1 is KGHDR, CDR2 SFDVKD. Trimming removed 6 bases from V and 4 bases from J, with 12 bases in between. The CDR3 contains 14 residues. The CDR3 protein is CATSLSGGYNEQFF. DNA of the CDR3: TGTGCCACCAGTCTGTCTGGGGGATACAATGAGCAGTTCTTC.

The chain combines TRBV5-5 with TRBJ1-4; D is unclear. V lost 2 bases to trimming and J lost 8 bases, with 16 bases between them. The CDR3 contains 15 residues. CDR1 and CDR2 from the germline V gene are SGHKS and YYEKEE (reference sequence). CDR3 sequence: CASSFASLGSEKLFF. CDR3 nucleotide sequence: TGTGCCAGCAGCTTTGCTTCTTTAGGATCAGAAAAACTGTTTTTT.

This clonotype was counted a few times. The chain combines TRBV5-1 with TRBJ2-5; 8 nucleotides align to TRBD2. Looked up from germline, CDR1 is SGHRS and CDR2 is YFSETQ. Losses at the gene ends were 0 bases for V and 3 bases for J; bases not matched to a gene: 10. The CDR3 totals 17 residues. The CDR3 nucleotides are TGCGCCAGCAGCTTGGCGGGGGGGCAGCCGCCCAAAGAGACCCAGTACTTC. Its translation: CASSLAGGQPPKETQYF.

The genes are TRBV27 and TRBJ2-7; D assignment may be TRBD1 or TRBD2 (5 bases each). The CDR3 runs 17 residues. Looked up from germline, CDR1 is MNHEY and CDR2 is SMNVEV (reference sequence). The V end was cut by 7 bases, the J end by 5 bases, with 27 bases between. The CDR3 DNA sequence: TGTGCCAGCACCGATTTGGGGGTGGTAGTCCAAGGCCACGAGCAGTACTTC. The encoded protein is CASTDLGVVVQGHEQYF.

This clonotype was found a few times. The CDR3 spells CATKAPGQGSADTQYF. The CDR3 DNA reads as TGTGCCACCAAGGCCCCGGGACAGGGAAGTGCAGATACGCAGTATTTT. The chain uses TRBV10-3 and TRBJ2-3; 9 bases align to TRBD1. CDR3 length: 16 amino acids. Germline V CDR1 and CDR2: ENHRY, SYGVKD. With 10 bases clipped from V and 4 bases from J, the junction kept 15 bases outside the gene matches.

This chain uses TRBV7-9 with TRBJ2-3, with D perhaps matching TRBD1 (5 bases). Germline V gene data show CDR1 as SEHNR and CDR2 as FQNEAQ (reference sequence). V gave up 4 bases and J gave up 5 bases, with 22 bases separating them. This CDR3 has 17 residues. The CDR3 DNA reads TGTGCCAGCAGCTGGGGAAGAGGACAATTCACACAAGATACGCAGTATTTT. Translated: CASSWGRGQFTQDTQYF.

This clonotype was observed at least ten times. The chain has TRBV7-2 and TRBJ1-1; 8 bases match TRBD1. This CDR3 region has 13 residues. V gave up 3 bases and J gave up 7 bases; unmatched junction bases: 4. Looked up from germline, CDR1 is SGHTA and CDR2 is FQGNSA. In nucleotides, the CDR3 is TGTGCCAGCAGCTTCGACAGGGGCGATGAAGCTTTCTTT. This translates into CASSFDRGDEAFF.

The CDR3 DNA follows: TGTGCCAGCGAGACGTCAACGAACACTGAAGCTTTCTTT. Translated, it gives CASETSTNTEAFF. The chain couples TRBV6-6 to TRBJ1-1; D unresolved. The CDR3 length is 13 residues. The germline CDR1 and CDR2 sequences are MNHNY and SVGAGI (reference sequence). Trimming removed 8 bases from V and 1 base from J, with 11 bases in between.

This clonotype turned up a few times. This chain links TRBV6-2 or TRBV6-3 with TRBJ2-7, with 11 bases matching TRBD1. J was trimmed by 4 bases and V by 8 bases; bases with no gene match: 10. CDR1 is MNHEY and CDR2 is SVGEGT in the germline V gene. The CDR3 is made up of 15 amino acids. The CDR3 spells CASRPSGTGGYEQYF. As DNA, the CDR3 is TGTGCCAGCCGACCTTCCGGGACAGGGGGATACGAGCAGTACTTC.

This clonotype was seen more than once but under ten times. It is unclear where the CDR3 begins or ends on the DNA, so no DNA is shown, and the CDR3 is as TCRdb lists it. This chain links TRBV9 with TRBJ2-7; the table calls TRBD1, which could not be checked here. The CDR3 length equals 15 residues, ends included. Germline V lookup: CDR1 SGDLS, CDR2 YYNGEE. The CDR3 region is CASSPPVGQGIVLYF.

V and J are TRBV7-9 and TRBJ1-2, with a weak D call TRBD1 (5 bases). The CDR3 has 16 residues. Germline assignment: CDR1 SEHNR and CDR2 FQNEAQ (reference sequence). Trimming removed 2 bases at V and 0 bases at J, with 13 bases between. The CDR3 loop is CASSLLPRGANYGYTF. The DNA for the CDR3 is TGTGCCAGCAGCTTACTCCCTCGGGGGGCTAACTATGGCTACACCTTC.

This clonotype was seen only a few times. The chain is built from TRBV20-1 and TRBJ2-2, with D maybe TRBD1 (5 bases). Trimming stripped 3 bases from V and 1 base from J, with 18 bases between. This CDR3 has 17 amino acids. Germline V CDR1 and CDR2: DFQATT, SNEGSKA (reference sequence). The CDR3 bases are TGCAGTGCTAGGGGGCCTCAGGGATCGGGGAACACCGGGGAGCTGTTTTTT. Protein sequence: CSARGPQGSGNTGELFF.

Only a few counts were recorded for this clonotype. The CDR3 protein is CASSPQVGPGETQYF. CDR3 sequence (DNA): TGTGCCAGCTCACCACAGGTCGGGCCGGGGGAGACCCAGTACTTC. The chain couples TRBV18 to TRBJ2-5; maybe TRBD2 (5 bases). This CDR3 region has 15 residues. V was clipped by 1 base and J by 5 bases, with 14 bases between them. Per germline, CDR1 KGHSH and CDR2 LQKENI.

The V gene is TRBV12-3 or TRBV12-4, the J gene TRBJ1-5; no clear D. The CDR3 has 12 amino acids. Between the trimmed V and J ends, which lost 3 bases and 6 bases, there was a span of 6 bases. The CDR3 nucleotides are TGTGCCAGCAGTTTCAGAGTTCAGCCCCAGCATTTT. Translating it yields CASSFRVQPQHF.

There are a few counts of this clonotype. The rearrangement links TRBV12-3 or TRBV12-4 to TRBJ2-1; 9 bases fit TRBD2. The CDR3 runs to 15 residues. Germline trimming cut 5 bases from V and 5 bases from J; bases unmatched to any gene: 7. The CDR3 sequence is CASSPGTSIDNEQFF. The DNA for the CDR3 is TGTGCCAGCAGTCCGGGGACTAGCATTGACAATGAGCAGTTCTTC.

This clonotype has at least ten counts. This chain connects TRBV12-3 or TRBV12-4 to TRBJ2-1; 7 bases match TRBD2. J was trimmed by 6 bases and V by 4 bases; bases with no gene match: 9. The CDR3 totals 15 residues. In DNA, the CDR3 is TGTGCCAGCAGTTACTGGGTGTCTAGCGGCAATGAGCAGTTCTTC. Protein: CASSYWVSSGNEQFF.

This clonotype was seen ten or more times. The CDR3 sequence is CASSQGDQETQYF. CDR3 coding DNA: TGCGCCAGCAGCCAAGGGGACCAAGAGACCCAGTACTTC. The chain is built from TRBV4-1 and TRBJ2-5; no firm D call. The V end lost 1 base, the J end lost 0 bases, and 3 bases lay between the germline ends. Germline loops: CDR1 MGHRA, CDR2 YSYEKL. The CDR3 sequence is 13 residues long.